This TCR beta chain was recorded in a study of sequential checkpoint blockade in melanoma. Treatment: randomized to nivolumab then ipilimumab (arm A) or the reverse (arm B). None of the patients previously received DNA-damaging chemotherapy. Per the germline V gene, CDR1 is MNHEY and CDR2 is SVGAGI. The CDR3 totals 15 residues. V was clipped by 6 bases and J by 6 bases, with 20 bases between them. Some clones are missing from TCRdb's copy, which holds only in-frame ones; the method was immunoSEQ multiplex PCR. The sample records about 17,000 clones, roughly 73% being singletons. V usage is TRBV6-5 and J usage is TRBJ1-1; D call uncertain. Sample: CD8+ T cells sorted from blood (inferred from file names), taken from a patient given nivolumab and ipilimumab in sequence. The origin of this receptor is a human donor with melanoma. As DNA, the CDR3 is TGTGCCAGCAGAACCCCCCACTCTCTCGGGTCTGAAGCTTTCTTT. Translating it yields CASRTPHSLGSEAFF.